The 30 T cell receptor beta chains below all came from one sample that was sequenced in a study of beta chain features in type 1 diabetes. Since all of the isolated RNA was reverse transcribed, expressed TCRB transcripts were what got sequenced. Assay: immunoSEQ multiplex PCR; the TCRdb copy retains only in-frame clones and omits some. The top ten hold 1.3% of the sample, which has 120,000 to 150,000 clones, roughly a tenth seen once. The sequenced material came from naive CD4+ T cells from blood. These receptors were obtained from a man aged 18 to 29 in good health.

The sample holds a few counts of this clone. The V and J genes are TRBV11-2 and TRBJ1-2, with a weak D call TRBD1 (5 bases). Per the germline V gene, CDR1 is SGHAT and CDR2 is FQNNGV. The length of the CDR3 is 15 residues. The V end lost 1 base, the J end lost 2 bases, and 11 bases lay between the germline ends. The CDR3 sequence: CASSLAGGANYGYTF. Written as DNA, the CDR3 is TGTGCCAGCAGCTTAGCGGGTGGGGCCAACTATGGCTACACCTTC.

This clone was observed a few times. The chain couples TRBV5-5 to TRBJ2-5; a possible D gene is TRBD1 (5 bases). The CDR3 is 12 residues long. V lost 3 bases and J lost 5, with 8 bases in between. Germline V lookup: CDR1 SGHKS, CDR2 YYEKEE (reference sequence). As DNA, the CDR3 is TGTGCCAGCAGCTCAGGGTTGGAGACCCAGTACTTC. This encodes CASSSGLETQYF.

V gene TRBV7-9 combines with J gene TRBJ1-5; D gene ambiguous. Germline lookup yields CDR1 SEHNR and CDR2 FQNEAQ (reference sequence). V lost 5 bases to trimming and J lost 6 bases, with 8 bases between them. This CDR3 has 12 amino acids. The CDR3 sequence: CASSAGFQPQHF. CDR3 in DNA: TGTGCCAGCAGCGCCGGGTTTCAGCCCCAGCATTTT.

The sample holds many counts of this clone. The rearrangement joins TRBV29-1 to TRBJ1-5, with D possibly being TRBD1 (6 bases). V lost 3 bases, J lost 5 bases, and 11 bases lay in between. The germline V gene encodes CDR1 SQVTM and CDR2 ANQGSEA. This CDR3 region has 13 residues. This chain's CDR3 is CSVDSGGDQPQHF. In nucleotides, the CDR3 is TGCAGCGTTGACTCGGGGGGCGATCAGCCCCAGCATTTT.

V and J are TRBV9 and TRBJ2-3; 10 bases map to TRBD2. The CDR3 sequence is 16 residues long. Trimming cost V 4 bases and J 1 base; bases outside gene matches: 6. Germline CDR1 is SGDLS and CDR2 is YYNGEE. The CDR3 protein is CASSPFSGGGTDTQYF. The CDR3 DNA is TGTGCCAGCAGCCCGTTCAGCGGGGGGGGCACAGATACGCAGTATTTT.

This clone was seen only a few times. The genes are TRBV2 and TRBJ1-1; a possible D gene is TRBD1 (5 bases). This CDR3 is built from 10 residues. Trimming cost V 8 bases and J 11 bases, with 12 bases left between them. Per germline, CDR1 SNHLY and CDR2 FYNNEI. CDR3 loop: CASSGGRAFF. The DNA for the CDR3 is TGTGCCAGCTCCGGGGGTCGGGCTTTCTTT.

The table lists this clone with many counts. The chain is built from TRBV11-2 and TRBJ1-6; 10 bases match TRBD1. The CDR3 is made up of 16 amino acids. J gave up 10 bases and V 1 base, and 7 bases lay outside the gene matches. Germline assignment: CDR1 SGHAT and CDR2 FQNNGV. The CDR3 DNA reads as TGTGCCAGCAGCTTAGTCACGGGACAGGGGTACTCACCCCTCCACTTT. Residues: CASSLVTGQGYSPLHF.

This clone has a count of ten or more. J is TRBJ2-7 and V is TRBV7-6; 7 positions match TRBD1. The CDR3 runs 12 residues. V lost 4 bases and J lost 6; bases outside the gene matches: 3. CDR1 and CDR2 (germline): SGHVS, FNYEAQ. CDR3 amino acids: CASSSPGGEQYF. For the CDR3, the DNA is TGTGCCAGCAGCTCTCCAGGGGGCGAGCAGTACTTC.

This sequence joins TRBV4-3 and TRBJ2-3; 10 positions match TRBD1. Losses at the gene ends were 4 bases for V and 4 bases for J; bases not matched to a gene: 5. CDR1 LGHNA and CDR2 YSLEER come from the germline V gene. The CDR3 runs 15 residues. This CDR3 is CASSLGTGVADTQYF. DNA for the CDR3: TGCGCCAGCAGCCTGGGGACAGGGGTGGCAGATACGCAGTATTTT.

The genes are TRBV11-3 and TRBJ2-3; 8 nucleotides match TRBD1. Germline assignment: CDR1 SGHNT and CDR2 YENEEA. The V segment lost 6 bases and the J segment 0 bases; nucleotides outside the gene matches: 8. CDR3 length: 16 amino acids. The CDR3 reads CASSSGQGFSTDTQYF. The DNA for the CDR3 is TGTGCCAGCAGTTCAGGACAGGGATTCAGCACAGATACGCAGTATTTT.

The rearrangement uses TRBV9 and TRBJ1-3; D not resolved. The CDR3 extends over 13 amino acids. In germline, CDR1 is SGDLS, CDR2 YYNGEE. The V gene lost 3 bases and the J gene lost 3 bases, with 7 bases spanning the gap. The CDR3 loop is CASSAASGNTIYF. In DNA form, the CDR3 reads TGTGCCAGCAGCGCCGCCAGTGGAAACACCATATATTTT.

The V and J genes are TRBV5-4 and TRBJ2-7; tentative D call: TRBD1 (6 bases). The ends were cut back, 4 bases at V and 6 bases at J, with 14 bases in the middle. The CDR3 has 13 residues. Germline V gene data show CDR1 as SGHNT and CDR2 as YYREEE (reference sequence). The CDR3 loop is CASSLGAPLEQYF. As DNA, the CDR3 is TGTGCCAGCAGCCTGGGGGCCCCACTCGAGCAGTACTTC.

This clone was recorded a few times. The chain uses TRBV27 and TRBJ2-2; the D is unclear. The germline V gene encodes CDR1 MNHEY and CDR2 SMNVEV (reference sequence). This CDR3 has 12 amino acids. Between the trimmed V and J ends, which lost 5 bases and 2 bases, there was a span of 3 bases. CDR3 sequence (DNA): TGTGCCAGCAGTCATAACACCGGGGAGCTGTTTTTT. This sequence encodes CASSHNTGELFF.

There are a few counts of this clone. The chain joins TRBV6-1 to TRBJ1-5, with D perhaps TRBD1 (5 bases). Germline V gene lookup returns CDR1 MNHNS and CDR2 SASEGT. The V end was cut by 3 bases, the J end by 2 bases, with 17 bases between. CDR3 length: 17 amino acids. The CDR3: CASSELGGRMGNQPQHF. The CDR3 DNA sequence: TGTGCCAGCAGTGAGTTGGGGGGACGTATGGGCAATCAGCCCCAGCATTTT.

The chain joins TRBV6-5 to TRBJ2-2; D remains unclear. The CDR3 contains 11 residues. The germline CDR1 and CDR2 sequences are MNHEY and SVGAGI. The germline V and J ends were trimmed by 5 bases and 7 bases, with 5 bases remaining between them. DNA for the CDR3: TGTGCCAGCAGTACTTACGGGGAGCTGTTTTTT. Its protein is CASSTYGELFF.

DNA for the CDR3: TGTGCCAGCAGCCAACGGACAGGGAGTCACTACGAGCAGTACTTC. Its translation: CASSQRTGSHYEQYF. J is TRBJ2-7 and V is TRBV14; TRBD1 aligns across 8 bases. The junction had 6 bases not matched to a gene; V was cut back by 2 bases and J by 3 bases. The germline V gene has CDR1 SGHDN and CDR2 FVKESK. CDR3 size: 15 residues.

J is TRBJ2-3 and V is TRBV27; D gene ambiguous. Trimming shortened V by 3 bases and J by 2 bases, and 9 bases separated the two germline ends. CDR1 and CDR2 from the germline V gene are MNHEY and SMNVEV (reference sequence). This CDR3 is 14 amino acids long. CDR3 nucleotides: TGTGCCAGCAGTTTGAAGCTCCCCACAGATACGCAGTATTTT. Protein sequence: CASSLKLPTDTQYF.

Only a few counts were recorded for this clone. The chain is built from TRBV5-4 and TRBJ1-3; 7 bases agree with TRBD1. The V segment lost 5 bases and the J segment 3 bases; nucleotides outside the gene matches: 11. This CDR3 has 16 amino acids. From germline, CDR1 is SGHNT and CDR2 YYREEE (reference sequence). The CDR3 DNA reads as TGTGCCAGCAGTCGTAGTAGACAGGGTTATGGAAACACCATATATTTT. It translates to CASSRSRQGYGNTIYF.

This clone was detected a few times. The chain employs TRBV9 and TRBJ1-6; D remains ambiguous. The CDR3 length is 14 residues. Germline-derived CDR1 and CDR2 are SGDLS and YYNGEE. Trimming pared 1 base from V and 9 bases from J, leaving 11 bases between. The CDR3 nucleotides are TGTGCCAGCAGCGTAACTTTGAACGGTTCACCCCTCCACTTT. Its protein is CASSVTLNGSPLHF.

This clone has a handful of counts. The V and J genes are TRBV7-2 and TRBJ2-5, with D perhaps matching TRBD2 (6 bases). CDR3 length: 14 amino acids. Germline lookup yields CDR1 SGHTA and CDR2 FQGNSA. Between the trimmed V and J ends, which lost 3 bases and 5 bases, there was a span of 13 bases. The DNA for the CDR3 is TGTGCCAGCAGCTTCCCCGGGGGTCGGGAGACCCAGTACTTC. It encodes CASSFPGGRETQYF.

A few counts support this clone. The chain has TRBV25-1 and TRBJ1-6; D remains ambiguous. V dropped 1 base and J dropped 8 bases, with 15 bases sitting between them. CDR3 length equals 16 residues. In germline, CDR1 is MGHDK, CDR2 SYGVNS. CDR3 protein: CASSEFGAFGDSPLHF. CDR3 bases: TGTGCCAGCAGTGAATTTGGAGCTTTCGGGGATTCACCCCTCCACTTT.

CDR3 protein: CAWSVWGFYEQYF. As DNA, the CDR3 is TGTGCCTGGAGTGTATGGGGCTTCTACGAGCAGTACTTC. The chain recombines TRBV30 with TRBJ2-5, with a possible D match to TRBD1 (5 bases). With the DNA end fitting TRBJ2-7 better, the J assignment may be wrong. The CDR3 runs to 13 residues. CDR1 is GTSNPN and CDR2 is SVGIG in the germline V gene (reference sequence).

The genes are TRBV9 and TRBJ1-1; TRBD1 matches at 7 bases. Germline V gene lookup returns CDR1 SGDLS and CDR2 YYNGEE. J was trimmed by 3 bases and V by 3 bases; bases with no gene match: 8. This CDR3 comprises 15 residues. Written as DNA, the CDR3 is TGTGCCAGCAGCGGATCTCCAGGGGGTTACACTGAAGCTTTCTTT. Translation: CASSGSPGGYTEAFF.

The chain carries TRBV4-2 and TRBJ2-3; 7 bases fit TRBD1. The CDR3 totals 15 residues. J gave up 2 bases and V 5 bases, and 7 bases lay outside the gene matches. Germline V CDR1 and CDR2: LGHNA, YNFKEQ. The CDR3 sequence: CASSVRDSLTDTQYF. The CDR3 region has the DNA TGTGCCAGCAGCGTCCGGGACAGTCTCACAGATACGCAGTATTTT.

V gene TRBV9 combines with J gene TRBJ2-1; D remains ambiguous. This CDR3 is built from 15 residues. The V end was cut by 2 bases, the J end by 7 bases, with 16 bases between. CDR1 SGDLS and CDR2 YYNGEE come from the germline V gene. As DNA, the CDR3 is TGTGCCAGCAGCGTCCAGACTTCGTTGGGTAATGAGCAGTTCTTC. Protein: CASSVQTSLGNEQFF.

This chain uses TRBV6-5 with TRBJ2-7, with D hard to call. The CDR3 runs 15 residues. Germline-derived CDR1 and CDR2 are MNHEY and SVGAGI. The V gene lost 0 bases and the J gene lost 0 bases, with 9 bases spanning the gap. CDR3 in DNA: TGTGCCAGCAGTTACTCGATATGGAGCTCCTACGAGCAGTACTTC. Translated: CASSYSIWSSYEQYF.

This clone has at least ten counts. V is TRBV5-1 and J is TRBJ2-7, with D uncertain. Trimming shortened V by 4 bases and J by 5 bases, and 10 bases separated the two germline ends. Germline V gives CDR1 SGHRS, CDR2 YFSETQ. The CDR3 is 12 residues long. CDR3: CASSAPSDEQYF. CDR3 bases: TGCGCCAGCAGCGCACCCTCGGACGAGCAGTACTTC.

The rearrangement joins TRBV5-6 to TRBJ2-2; TRBD2 aligns across 11 bases. This CDR3 is 15 amino acids long. The germline V gene has CDR1 SGHDT and CDR2 YYEEEE. J was trimmed by 4 bases and V by 4 bases; bases with no gene match: 3. CDR3 amino acids: CASSELAGATGELFF. The CDR3 bases are TGTGCCAGCAGCGAACTAGCGGGGGCCACCGGGGAGCTGTTTTTT.

This clone was observed a few times. V usage is TRBV7-9 and J usage is TRBJ1-5, with D unclear. Looked up from germline, CDR1 is SEHNR and CDR2 is FQNEAQ (reference sequence). Between the trimmed V and J ends, which lost 5 bases and 5 bases, there was a span of 7 bases. The CDR3 spans 12 residues. The CDR3 sequence: CASSAGDQPQHF. The CDR3 nucleotides are TGTGCCAGCAGCGCCGGTGATCAGCCCCAGCATTTT.

The rearrangement joins TRBV18 to TRBJ2-5; 7 nucleotides agree with TRBD1. Germline V gene lookup returns CDR1 KGHSH and CDR2 LQKENI. The CDR3 has 14 residues. The V segment lost 3 bases and the J segment 4 bases; nucleotides outside the gene matches: 5. This chain's CDR3 is CASSPRTGGETQYF. The DNA of the CDR3 is TGTGCCAGCTCACCGAGGACAGGAGGAGAGACCCAGTACTTC.